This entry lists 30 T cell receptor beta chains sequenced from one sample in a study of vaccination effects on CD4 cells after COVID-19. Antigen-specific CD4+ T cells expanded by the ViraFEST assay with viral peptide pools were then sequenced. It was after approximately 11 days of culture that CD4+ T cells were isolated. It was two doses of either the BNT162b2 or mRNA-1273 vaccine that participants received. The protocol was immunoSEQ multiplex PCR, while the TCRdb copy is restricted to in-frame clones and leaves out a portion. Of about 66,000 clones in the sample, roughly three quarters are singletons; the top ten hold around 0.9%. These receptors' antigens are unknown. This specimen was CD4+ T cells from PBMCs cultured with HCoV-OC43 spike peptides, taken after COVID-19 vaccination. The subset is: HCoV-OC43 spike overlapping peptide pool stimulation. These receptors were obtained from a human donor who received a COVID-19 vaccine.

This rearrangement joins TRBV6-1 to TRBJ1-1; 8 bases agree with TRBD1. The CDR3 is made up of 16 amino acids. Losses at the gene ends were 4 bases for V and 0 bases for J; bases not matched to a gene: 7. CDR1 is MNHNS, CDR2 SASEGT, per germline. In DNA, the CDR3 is TGTGCCAGCAGTGGGACAGGGTCTCGGTTGAACACTGAAGCTTTCTTT. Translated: CASSGTGSRLNTEAFF.

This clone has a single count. CDR3 nucleotide sequence: TGTGCCAGCAGTGAATTGTCCCAATACAATGGCTACACCTTC. It encodes CASSELSQYNGYTF. The chain is built from TRBV2 and TRBJ1-2; no clear D. Germline lookup yields CDR1 SNHLY and CDR2 FYNNEI. The CDR3 has 14 amino acids. V lost 2 bases and J lost 6, with 13 bases in between.

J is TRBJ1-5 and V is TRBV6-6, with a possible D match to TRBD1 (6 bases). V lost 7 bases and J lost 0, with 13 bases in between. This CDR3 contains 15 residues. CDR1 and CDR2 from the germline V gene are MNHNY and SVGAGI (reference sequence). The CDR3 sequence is CASTTGGNSNQPQHF. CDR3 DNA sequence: TGTGCCAGCACTACGGGGGGCAATAGCAATCAGCCCCAGCATTTT.

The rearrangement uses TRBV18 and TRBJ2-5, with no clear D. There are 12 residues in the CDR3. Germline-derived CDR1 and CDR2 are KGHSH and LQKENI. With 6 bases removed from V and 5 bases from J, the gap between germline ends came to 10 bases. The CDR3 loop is CASSGIGETQYF. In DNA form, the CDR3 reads TGTGCCAGCTCGGGGATCGGGGAGACCCAGTACTTC.

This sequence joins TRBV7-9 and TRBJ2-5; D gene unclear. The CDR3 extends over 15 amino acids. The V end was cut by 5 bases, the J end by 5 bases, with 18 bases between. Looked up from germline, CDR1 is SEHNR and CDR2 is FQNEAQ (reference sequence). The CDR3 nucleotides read TGTGCCAGCAGCCCGTCTTCCCGCCATTCGGAGACCCAGTACTTC. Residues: CASSPSSRHSETQYF.

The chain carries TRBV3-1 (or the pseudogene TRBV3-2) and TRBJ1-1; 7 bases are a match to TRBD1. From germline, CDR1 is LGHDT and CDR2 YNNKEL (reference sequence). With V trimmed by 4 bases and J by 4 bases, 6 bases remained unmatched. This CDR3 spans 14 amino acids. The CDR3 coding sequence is TGTGCCAGCAGCCGTAACAGGGGTCTCACTGAAGCTTTCTTT. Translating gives CASSRNRGLTEAFF.

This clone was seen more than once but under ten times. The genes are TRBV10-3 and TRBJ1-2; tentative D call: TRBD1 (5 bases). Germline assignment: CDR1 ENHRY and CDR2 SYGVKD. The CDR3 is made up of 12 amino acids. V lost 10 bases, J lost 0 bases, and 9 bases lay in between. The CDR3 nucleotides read TGTGCCAACCGGGACGCTAACTATGGCTACACCTTC. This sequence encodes CANRDANYGYTF.

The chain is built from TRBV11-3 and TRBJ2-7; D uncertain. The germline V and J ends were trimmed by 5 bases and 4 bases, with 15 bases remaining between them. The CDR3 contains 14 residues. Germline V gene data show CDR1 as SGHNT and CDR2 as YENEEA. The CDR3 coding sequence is TGTGCCAGCAGCGTAGGCTGCCCCCCTTACGAGCAGTACGTC. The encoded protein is CASSVGCPPYEQYV.

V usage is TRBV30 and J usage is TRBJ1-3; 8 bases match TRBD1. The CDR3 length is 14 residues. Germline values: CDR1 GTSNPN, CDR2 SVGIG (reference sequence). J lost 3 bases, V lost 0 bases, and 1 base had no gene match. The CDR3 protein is CAWSVTGVGNTIYF. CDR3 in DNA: TGTGCCTGGAGTGTGACAGGGGTTGGAAACACCATATATTTT.

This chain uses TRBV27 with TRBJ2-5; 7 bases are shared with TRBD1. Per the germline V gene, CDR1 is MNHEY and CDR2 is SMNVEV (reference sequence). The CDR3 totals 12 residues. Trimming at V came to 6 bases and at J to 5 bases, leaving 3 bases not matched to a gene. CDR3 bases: TGTGCCAGCAGAGGGGGCGCGGAGACCCAGTACTTC. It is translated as CASRGGAETQYF.

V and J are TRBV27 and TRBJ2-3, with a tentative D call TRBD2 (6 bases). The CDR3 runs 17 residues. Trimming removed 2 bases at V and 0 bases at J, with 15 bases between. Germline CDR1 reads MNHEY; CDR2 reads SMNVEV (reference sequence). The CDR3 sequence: CASSLKGLTESTDTQYF. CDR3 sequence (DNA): TGTGCCAGCAGTTTAAAGGGACTGACAGAGAGCACAGATACGCAGTATTTT.

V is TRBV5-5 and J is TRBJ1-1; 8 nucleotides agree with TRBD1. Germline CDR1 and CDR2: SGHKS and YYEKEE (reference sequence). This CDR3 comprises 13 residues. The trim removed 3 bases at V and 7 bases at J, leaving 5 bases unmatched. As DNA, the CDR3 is TGTGCCAGCAGCTCGCAGGGGGCGGGTGAAGCTTTCTTT. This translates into CASSSQGAGEAFF.

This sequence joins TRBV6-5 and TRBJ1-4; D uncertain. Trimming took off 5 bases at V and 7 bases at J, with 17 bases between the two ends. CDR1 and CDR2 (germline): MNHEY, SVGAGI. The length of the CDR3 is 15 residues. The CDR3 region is CASSPDVWQGEKLFF. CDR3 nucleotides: TGTGCCAGCAGTCCGGACGTGTGGCAAGGTGAAAAACTGTTTTTT.

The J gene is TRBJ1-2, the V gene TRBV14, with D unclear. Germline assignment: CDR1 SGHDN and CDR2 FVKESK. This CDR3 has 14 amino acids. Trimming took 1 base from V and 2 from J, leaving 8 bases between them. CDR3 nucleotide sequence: TGTGCCAGCAGCCAAGGGGGTTTCAACTATGGCTACACCTTC. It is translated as CASSQGGFNYGYTF. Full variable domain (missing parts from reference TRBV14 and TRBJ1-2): EAGVTQFPSHSVIEKGQTVTLRCDPISGHDNLYWYRRVMGKEIKFLLHFVKESKQDESGMPNNRFLAERTGGTYSTLKVQPAELEDSGVYFCASSQGGFNYGYTFGSGTRLTVV.

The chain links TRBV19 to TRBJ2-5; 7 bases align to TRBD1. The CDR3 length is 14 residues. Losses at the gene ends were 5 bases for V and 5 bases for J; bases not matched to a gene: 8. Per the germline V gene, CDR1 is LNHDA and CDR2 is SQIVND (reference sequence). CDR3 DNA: TGTGCCAGTAGTGTTACAGGGGCGGAGGAGACCCAGTACTTC. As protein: CASSVTGAEETQYF.

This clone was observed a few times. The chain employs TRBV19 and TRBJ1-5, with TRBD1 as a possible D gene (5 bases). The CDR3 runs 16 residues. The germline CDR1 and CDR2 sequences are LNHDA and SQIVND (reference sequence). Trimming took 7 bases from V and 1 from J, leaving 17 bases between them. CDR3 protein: CASTHFQGSSNQPQHF. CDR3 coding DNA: TGTGCCAGTACCCACTTTCAGGGTTCGAGCAATCAGCCCCAGCATTTT.

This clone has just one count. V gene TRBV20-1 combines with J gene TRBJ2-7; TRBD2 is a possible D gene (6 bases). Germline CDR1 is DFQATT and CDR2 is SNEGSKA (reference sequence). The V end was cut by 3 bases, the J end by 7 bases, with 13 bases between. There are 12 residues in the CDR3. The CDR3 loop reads CSASWGVGEQYV. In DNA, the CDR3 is TGCAGTGCTAGTTGGGGGGTCGGGGAGCAGTACGTC.

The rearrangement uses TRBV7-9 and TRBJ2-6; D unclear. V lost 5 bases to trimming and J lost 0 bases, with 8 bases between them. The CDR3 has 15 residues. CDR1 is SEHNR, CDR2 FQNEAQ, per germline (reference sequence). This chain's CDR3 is CASSTTDSGANVLTF. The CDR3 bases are TGTGCCAGCAGCACAACAGACTCTGGGGCCAACGTCCTGACTTTC. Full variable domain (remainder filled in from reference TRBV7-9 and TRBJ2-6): DTGVSQNPRHKITKRGQNVTFRCDPISEHNRLYWYRQTLGQGPEFLTYFQNEAQLEKSRLLSDRFSAERPKGSFSTLEIQRTEQGDSAMYLCASSTTDSGANVLTFGAGSRLTVL.

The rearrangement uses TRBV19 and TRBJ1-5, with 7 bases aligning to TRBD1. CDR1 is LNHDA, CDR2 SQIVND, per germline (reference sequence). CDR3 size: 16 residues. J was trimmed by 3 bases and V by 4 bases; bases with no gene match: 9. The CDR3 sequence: CASSTTGTAYNQPQHF. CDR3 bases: TGTGCCAGTAGTACGACCGGGACAGCATACAATCAGCCCCAGCATTTT. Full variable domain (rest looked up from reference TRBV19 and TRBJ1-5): DGGITQSPKYLFRKEGQNVTLSCEQNLNHDAMYWYRQDPGQGLRLIYYSQIVNDFQKGDIAEGYSVSREKKESFPLTVTSAQKNPTAFYLCASSTTGTAYNQPQHFGDGTRLSIL.

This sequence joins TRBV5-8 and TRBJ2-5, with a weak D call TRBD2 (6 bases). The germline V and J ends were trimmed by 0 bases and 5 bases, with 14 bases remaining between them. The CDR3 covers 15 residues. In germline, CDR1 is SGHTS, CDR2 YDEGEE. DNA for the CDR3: TGTGCCAGCAGCTTGGTAGCGGCAGGGAGGGAGACCCAGTACTTC. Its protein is CASSLVAAGRETQYF.

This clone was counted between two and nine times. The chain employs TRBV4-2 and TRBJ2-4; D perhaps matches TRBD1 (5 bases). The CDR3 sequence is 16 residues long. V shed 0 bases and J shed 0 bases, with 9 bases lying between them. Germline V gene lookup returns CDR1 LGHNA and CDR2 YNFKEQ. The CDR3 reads CASSQEGDLAKNIQYF. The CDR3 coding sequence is TGTGCCAGCAGCCAAGAAGGGGATTTAGCCAAAAACATTCAGTACTTC.

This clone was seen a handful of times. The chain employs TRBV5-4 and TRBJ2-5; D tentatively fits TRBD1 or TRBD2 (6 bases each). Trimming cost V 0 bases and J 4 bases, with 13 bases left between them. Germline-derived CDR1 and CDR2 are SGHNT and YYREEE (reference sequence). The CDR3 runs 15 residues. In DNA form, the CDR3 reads TGTGCCAGCAGCTTGGCGAGCCGGGGGCTAGAGACCCAGTACTTC. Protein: CASSLASRGLETQYF.

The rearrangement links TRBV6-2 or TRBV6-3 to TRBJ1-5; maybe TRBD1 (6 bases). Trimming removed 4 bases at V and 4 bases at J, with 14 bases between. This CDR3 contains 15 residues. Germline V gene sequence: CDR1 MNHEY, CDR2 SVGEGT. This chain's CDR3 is CASSFLSRGNQPQHF. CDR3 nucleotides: TGTGCCAGCAGTTTCTTGTCCAGGGGAAATCAGCCCCAGCATTTT.

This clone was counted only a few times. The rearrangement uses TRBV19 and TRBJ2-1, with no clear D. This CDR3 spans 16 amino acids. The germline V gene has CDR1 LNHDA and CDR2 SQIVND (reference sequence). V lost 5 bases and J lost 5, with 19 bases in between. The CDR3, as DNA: TGTGCCAGTAGTCCGTCCCATCGACGGGTTAACAATGAGCAGTTCTTC. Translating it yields CASSPSHRRVNNEQFF.

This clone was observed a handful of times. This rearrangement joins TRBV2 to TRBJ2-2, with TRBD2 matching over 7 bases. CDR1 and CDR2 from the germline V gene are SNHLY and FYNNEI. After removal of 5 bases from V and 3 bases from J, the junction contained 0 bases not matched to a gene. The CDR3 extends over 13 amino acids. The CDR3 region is CASSRGDTGELFF. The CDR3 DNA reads TGTGCCAGCAGTCGGGGGGACACCGGGGAGCTGTTTTTT.

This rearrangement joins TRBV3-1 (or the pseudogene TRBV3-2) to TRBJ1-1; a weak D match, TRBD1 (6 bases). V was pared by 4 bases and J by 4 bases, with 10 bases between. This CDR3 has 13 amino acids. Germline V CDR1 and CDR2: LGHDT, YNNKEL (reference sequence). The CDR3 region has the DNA TGTGCCAGCAGCCCTCGGGGGGCCACTGAAGCTTTCTTT. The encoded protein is CASSPRGATEAFF.

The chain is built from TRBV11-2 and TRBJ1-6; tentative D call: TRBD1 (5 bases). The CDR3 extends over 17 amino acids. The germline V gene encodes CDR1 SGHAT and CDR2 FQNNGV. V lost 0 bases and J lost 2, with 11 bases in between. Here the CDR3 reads CASSLDGTNTYNSPLHF. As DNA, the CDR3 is TGTGCCAGCAGCTTAGATGGGACGAACACCTATAATTCACCCCTCCACTTT. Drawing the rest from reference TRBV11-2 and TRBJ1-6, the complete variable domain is EAGVAQSPRYKIIEKRQSVAFWCNPISGHATLYWYQQILGQGPKLLIQFQNNGVVDDSQLPKDRFSAERLKGVDSTLKIQPAKLEDSAVYLCASSLDGTNTYNSPLHFGNGTRLTVT.

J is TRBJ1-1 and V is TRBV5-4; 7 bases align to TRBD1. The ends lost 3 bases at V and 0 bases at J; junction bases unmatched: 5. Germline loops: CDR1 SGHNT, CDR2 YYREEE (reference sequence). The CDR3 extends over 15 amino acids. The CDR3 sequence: CASSYPGQMNTEAFF. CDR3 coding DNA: TGTGCCAGCAGCTACCCGGGACAGATGAACACTGAAGCTTTCTTT.

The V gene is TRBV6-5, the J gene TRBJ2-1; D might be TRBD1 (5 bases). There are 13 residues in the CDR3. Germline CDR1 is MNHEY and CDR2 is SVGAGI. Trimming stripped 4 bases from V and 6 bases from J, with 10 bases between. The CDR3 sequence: CASSSLTGNEQFF. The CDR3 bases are TGTGCCAGCAGTTCACTTACAGGCAATGAGCAGTTCTTC.

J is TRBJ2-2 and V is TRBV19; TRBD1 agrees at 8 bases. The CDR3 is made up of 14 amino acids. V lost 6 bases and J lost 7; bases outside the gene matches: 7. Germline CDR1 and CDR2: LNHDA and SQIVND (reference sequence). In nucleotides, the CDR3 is TGTGCCAGTAGAGACAGGGGTACGCGCGGGGAGCTGTTTTTT. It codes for CASRDRGTRGELFF.